This T cell receptor (beta chain) was profiled in a study of blood T cells in healthy people across ages. Study-level results: As age increased, TCR beta diversity per million T cells fell in a roughly linear fashion. Comparison with aged donors showed that long-lived donors had more naive CD4+ cells and higher diversity.

A second PCR, run for about 7 to 11 cycles, used a sample-barcoded 5' primer plus a J-beta primer mix. Every molecule of cDNA carried a tag from a template-switch adaptor with 12 random nucleotides. From each sample, at least 2.5 million paired-end reads containing CDR3 were obtained. MiXCR, run by TCRdb on the 5' RACE reads, gives a single entry per CDR3 protein. The sample contains roughly 900,000 distinct CDR3 sequences, 25% to 35% of which appear only once. Trimming shortened V by 4 bases and J by 7 bases, and 14 bases separated the two germline ends. Germline lookup yields CDR1 LGHNA and CDR2 YNFKEQ. This CDR3 has 15 amino acids. Worth noting for this clonotype: What it binds is unknown.

Sequencing was done on a sample of blood. The rearrangement uses TRBV4-2 and TRBJ1-6; no reliable D call. The TCR was taken from a woman of 80 years or more in good health. The CDR3 protein is CASSPSGRSNSPLHF. CDR3 nucleotides: TGTGCCAGCAGCCCTTCGGGCAGGTCAAATTCACCCCTCCACTTT.